This T cell receptor (beta chain) was captured in a study of blood T cell repertoires in COVID-19. The wider study: Some COVID-19 samples were acute and others convalescent; all came from the United States, Italy and Spain. Sources were T cells, B-cell-depleted T cells, or PBMCs; the material itself was cDNA or gDNA.

Authors' analysis steps: For nucleated cells, counts were estimated from reference gene primer amplification. Sequenced by immunoSEQ multiplex PCR; TCRdb stores in-frame clones only, minus some. V and J calls and clone size come straight from that table; D and trimming were deduced from the DNA. The sample includes 340,000 or so clones, around four fifths of them seen just once. The CDR3 spans 18 residues. Germline lookup yields CDR1 SGHTA and CDR2 FQGNSA. V was shortened by 0 bases and J by 0 bases, with 14 bases between the two germline ends. What was sequenced was peripheral blood. This sequence originates from a man aged 30 to 39 with active or convalescent COVID-19. The rearrangement links TRBV7-2 to TRBJ2-2; a weak D match, TRBD1 (5 bases). CDR3 loop: CASSLALGRASNTGELFF. In DNA form, the CDR3 reads TGTGCCAGCAGCTTAGCCTTGGGCAGGGCTTCGAACACCGGGGAGCTGTTTTTT. The full variable domain, its missing parts supplied by reference TRBV7-2 and TRBJ2-2, is GAGVSQSPSNKVTEKGKDVELRCDPISGHTALYWYRQSLGQGLEFLIYFQGNSAPDKSGLPSDRFSAERTGGSVSTLTIQRTQQEDSAVYLCASSLALGRASNTGELFFGEGSRLTVL.